Shown below are 19 T cell receptor beta chains from a single sample sequenced in a study of T-cell reconstitution after alpha-beta-depleted transplantation in children. Using unique molecular identifiers, the investigators prepared the TCRbeta library. TCRdb recomputed calls from the PCR reads with MiXCR, one row per CDR3 protein. The sample consists of roughly 200,000 distinct CDR3 sequences, approximately 6.9% of them appearing once. The specimen was PBMCs, collected before TCRalphabeta/CD19-depleted stem cell transplant. The receptors derive from a boy under 10 years old with acute lymphoblastic leukemia, due to receive a stem cell transplant.

This clonotype came up a few times. The chain joins TRBV7-8 to TRBJ2-1; 12 bases are a match to TRBD2. This CDR3 has 17 residues. The V and J ends lost 6 bases and 0 bases, in that order; junction bases with no gene match: 6. Germline CDR1 and CDR2: SGHVS and FQNEAQ. This CDR3 is CASSLAGGASSYNEQFF. The CDR3 nucleotides read TGTGCCAGCAGTCTAGCGGGGGGGGCGAGCTCCTACAATGAGCAGTTCTTC.

The table lists this clonotype with many counts. The V gene is TRBV3-1, the J gene TRBJ2-1; TRBD2 matches 8 bases. V was clipped by 0 bases and J by 2 bases; unmatched bases: 3. CDR1 and CDR2 from the germline V gene are LGHDT and YNNKEL (reference sequence). The CDR3 extends over 16 amino acids. The CDR3 loop reads CASSQDRGGAYNEQFF. In DNA form, the CDR3 reads TGTGCCAGCAGCCAAGATCGGGGGGGGGCCTACAATGAGCAGTTCTTC.

The rearrangement links TRBV5-1 to TRBJ1-6; a weak D match, TRBD1 (5 bases). V was clipped by 1 base and J by 8 bases, with 13 bases between them. Germline CDR1 and CDR2: SGHRS and YFSETQ. The CDR3 has 15 amino acids. The CDR3 nucleotides read TGCGCCAGCAGCTTGACCAGGGACGATTATTCACCCCTCCACTTT. Its translation: CASSLTRDDYSPLHF.

This clonotype was picked up a small number of times. V gene TRBV27 combines with J gene TRBJ2-7, with D hard to call. V was clipped by 7 bases and J by 0 bases, with 13 bases between them. The CDR3 is 14 residues long. Germline V gene lookup returns CDR1 MNHEY and CDR2 SMNVEV (reference sequence). CDR3 in amino acids: CASKFTRTSYEQYF. The CDR3 nucleotides are TGTGCCAGCAAATTCACACGGACCTCCTACGAGCAGTACTTC.

This clonotype was observed a few times. V and J are TRBV5-1 and TRBJ1-1; D gene unclear. V was cut by 0 bases and J by 2 bases, with 8 bases left in between. The length of the CDR3 is 14 residues. CDR1 SGHRS and CDR2 YFSETQ come from the germline V gene. The CDR3 region has the DNA TGCGCCAGCAGCTTGGCCGGTGCTAACACTGAAGCTTTCTTT. The encoded protein is CASSLAGANTEAFF.

This clonotype was counted a few times. V gene TRBV7-8 combines with J gene TRBJ1-1; no clear D. CDR3 length: 14 residues. Trimming cost V 5 bases and J 5 bases, with 15 bases left between them. CDR1 and CDR2 from the germline V gene are SGHVS and FQNEAQ. The CDR3: CASSTLSTWTEAFF. Here the CDR3 DNA reads TGTGCCAGCAGCACCCTTAGTACGTGGACTGAAGCTTTCTTT.

This clonotype turned up a few times. The genes are TRBV5-1 and TRBJ2-3; TRBD2 aligns across 13 bases. The CDR3 totals 17 residues. CDR1 SGHRS and CDR2 YFSETQ come from the germline V gene. J gave up 0 bases and V 1 base, and 2 bases lay outside the gene matches. CDR3 DNA: TGCGCCAGCAGCTTGACTAGCGGGAGGGCTAGCACAGATACGCAGTATTTT. It yields the protein CASSLTSGRASTDTQYF.

The chain uses TRBV20-1 and TRBJ1-2; 9 nucleotides align to TRBD1. V shed 5 bases, J shed 5 bases, and the junction held 9 bases outside the gene matches. In germline, CDR1 is DFQATT, CDR2 SNEGSKA (reference sequence). The CDR3 totals 14 residues. The DNA of the CDR3 is TGCAGTGCTGACCCCCTGACAGGGGGTTATGGCTACACCTTC. It encodes CSADPLTGGYGYTF.

Points on this clonotype: A much larger clonotype is one base distant, so this may be a read error. This sequence joins TRBV21-1 and TRBJ1-1; the D call TRBD1 from the table was never checked on the DNA. TRBV21-1 corresponds to a pseudogene. The CDR3 is 20 amino acids. This CDR3 reads CASSKDVASLDRRRDTEAFF. In DNA form, the CDR3 reads TGTGCCAGCAGCAAAGATGTAGCCTCATTGGACAGGCGCCGGGACACTGAAGCTTTCTTT.

This clonotype was found many times. The chain carries TRBV7-2 and TRBJ1-2, with TRBD1 matching 7 bases. Germline CDR1 is SGHTA and CDR2 is FQGNSA. This CDR3 has 14 residues. Trimming took 5 bases from V and 8 from J; bases not matched to a gene: 11. The CDR3 region has the DNA TGTGCCAGCAGCCCTACGACAGGGTCTGAAGGCTACACCTTC. This sequence encodes CASSPTTGSEGYTF.

This clonotype was detected once. The chain uses TRBV24-1 and TRBJ2-1; 14 bases are shared with TRBD2. The V gene end was trimmed by 8 bases and the J gene end by 3 bases; junction bases not matched to a gene: 5. Per the germline V gene, CDR1 is KGHDR and CDR2 is SFDVKD. The CDR3 loop spans 16 amino acids. Here the CDR3 DNA reads TGTGCCACCAAAGGACTAGCGGGAGGCCTCTACAATGAGCAGTTCTTC. Encoded protein: CATKGLAGGLYNEQFF.

This clonotype was observed at least ten times. The chain recombines TRBV28 with TRBJ2-1; TRBD1 might be the D (6 bases). Per germline, CDR1 MDHEN and CDR2 SYDVKM. V lost 8 bases and J 8 bases, leaving 19 bases between the germline ends. The CDR3 runs to 14 residues. The CDR3 coding sequence is TGTGCCAGCGTCCAACAGCAGGGGTTTCATGAGCAGTTCTTC. Protein product: CASVQQQGFHEQFF. Together with reference TRBV28 and TRBJ2-1, the CDR3 gives the full variable domain: DVKVTQSSRYLVKRTGEKVFLECVQDMDHENMFWYRQDPGLGLRLIYFSYDVKMKEKGDIPEGYSVSREKKERFSLILESASTNQTSMYLCASVQQQGFHEQFFGPGTRLTVL.

This clonotype was counted many times. The genes are TRBV5-1 and TRBJ1-2; D is possibly TRBD1 (6 bases). CDR3 length equals 16 residues. Trimming stripped 4 bases from V and 4 bases from J, with 20 bases between. Germline V gene data show CDR1 as SGHRS and CDR2 as YFSETQ. The chain's CDR3 is CASSPRGAAESYGYTF. Written as DNA, the CDR3 is TGCGCCAGCAGCCCGAGGGGGGCCGCCGAAAGCTATGGCTACACCTTC.

This clonotype was counted many times. The genes are TRBV5-1 and TRBJ2-7, with a possible D match to TRBD2 (5 bases). The germline V and J ends were trimmed by 5 bases and 6 bases, with 12 bases remaining between them. Germline V CDR1 and CDR2: SGHRS, YFSETQ. The CDR3 is 12 amino acids. The CDR3 DNA reads TGCGCCAGCAGTGATGGAGGCCCCGAGCAGTACTTC. Translation gives CASSDGGPEQYF.

This clonotype was observed many times. The V gene is TRBV11-2, the J gene TRBJ2-1, with 12 bases that match TRBD2. Germline values: CDR1 SGHAT, CDR2 FQNNGV. This CDR3 has 15 residues. Trimming took 6 bases from V and 6 from J; bases not matched to a gene: 6. The CDR3 spells CASRPTSGRGNEQFF. The CDR3 DNA follows: TGTGCCAGCAGACCGACTAGCGGGAGAGGCAATGAGCAGTTCTTC.

This clonotype occurred a few times. This sequence joins TRBV28 and TRBJ2-1, with D perhaps matching TRBD2 (5 bases). Trimming left V 6 bases short and J 4 bases short, with 13 bases between. The CDR3 loop spans 14 amino acids. Germline V gene data show CDR1 as MDHEN and CDR2 as SYDVKM. The CDR3, as DNA: TGTGCCAGCAGCACCCGAGGAGGTTACAATGAGCAGTTCTTC. It codes for CASSTRGGYNEQFF.

This clonotype has only a few counts. This sequence joins TRBV20-1 and TRBJ2-5, with D perhaps TRBD2 (5 bases). The V end was cut by 6 bases, the J end by 5 bases, with 28 bases between. Germline V CDR1 and CDR2: DFQATT, SNEGSKA (reference sequence). The CDR3 has 17 amino acids. The CDR3: CSASWVGGGLLAETQYF. As DNA, the CDR3 is TGCAGTGCCTCCTGGGTCGGCGGCGGGCTCCTCGCGGAGACCCAGTACTTC.

The chain combines TRBV28 with TRBJ2-5; TRBD2 is a possible D gene (5 bases). Germline CDR1 MDHEN, CDR2 SYDVKM. With 4 bases removed from V and 1 base from J, the gap between germline ends came to 16 bases. The length of the CDR3 is 16 residues. The DNA of the CDR3 is TGTGCCAGCAGTTCCATCGGAGGACCGGCCCAAGAGACCCAGTACTTC. Encoded protein: CASSSIGGPAQETQYF.

The chain couples TRBV28 to TRBJ2-2, with D perhaps assigned TRBD1 or TRBD2 (5 bases each). CDR1 and CDR2 (germline): MDHEN, SYDVKM. V shed 5 bases and J shed 6 bases, with 19 bases lying between them. The CDR3 totals 16 residues. Here the CDR3 DNA reads TGTGCCAGCAGTCCCCCCCGCCCTCTGGGGGCCGGGGAGCTGTTTTTT. Its protein is CASSPPRPLGAGELFF.